This TCR beta chain is from a study of molecular identifiers for immune sequencing clone quantification. Whole-study results and caveats: In cases of identical TCR molecules sharing a barcode, highly expanded clone sizes could be underestimated.

Each library that profiled naive CD8 cells came from approximately 20,000 to 1,000,000 sorted cells with 10%, 30% or 50% RNA. The authors sorted naive CD8 T cells as CD8+CD4-CCR7+CD45RA+. Concerning this clonotype itself: What it recognizes is unknown. A junction end diverges from the germline sequence, so it may reflect a read error.

Germline CDR1 SGHTA, CDR2 FQGTGA. This CDR3 comprises 15 residues. TCRdb reprocessed the PCR reads via MiXCR and lists one record per CDR3 protein. The table lists about 500,000 distinct CDR3 sequences, over 20% of them singletons. Sequences were obtained from naive CD8+ T cells from blood, with Jurkat cell RNA spiked in. The sample's subset: FACS-sorted CD8+CD4-CCR7+CD45RA+ naive T cells. This rearrangement joins TRBV7-3 to TRBJ2-3, with 12 bases matching TRBD2. This TCR derives from a human donor in good health. Some libraries in this study had Jurkat cell RNA spiked in. The CDR3 sequence: CAGSLLAGGPETQYF. Here the CDR3 DNA reads TGTGCCGGCAGCTTACTAGCGGGAGGCCCTGAGACGCAGTATTTT.